A single sample gave rise to the 24 T cell receptor beta chains below, sequenced in a study of blood T cell repertoires in COVID-19. The table came from immunoSEQ multiplex PCR; TCRdb's copy has only in-frame clones and leaves some out. The table lists 200,000 or so clones, about 85% of them singletons. The sequencing input was peripheral blood. These TCRs come from a person between 65 and 79 years old with COVID-19, enrolled during active disease.

The chain joins TRBV21-1 to TRBJ2-1; the table assigns TRBD2, which was not confirmed against the DNA. TRBV21-1 constitutes a pseudogene. The CDR3 runs to 17 residues. This CDR3 is CASSKVEGLAGVNEQFF. The CDR3 DNA sequence: TGTGCCAGCAGCAAAGTGGAGGGACTAGCGGGAGTGAATGAGCAGTTCTTC.

Concerning this clone itself: Additional DNA sequences in this sample encode the identical CDR3. The genes are TRBV7-8 and TRBJ2-1, with D possibly being TRBD2 (7 bases). CDR1 is SGHVS, CDR2 FQNEAQ, per germline. The CDR3 is made up of 16 amino acids. The V and J ends lost 0 bases and 8 bases respectively, with 17 bases between them. CDR3 sequence (DNA): TGTGCCAGCAGCTTAGCAAGCGGGGCCCGGGGGCATGAGCAGTTCTTC. This sequence encodes CASSLASGARGHEQFF.

J is TRBJ2-1 and V is TRBV6-6; TRBD1 matches at 10 bases. This CDR3 contains 15 residues. Trimming at V came to 2 bases and at J to 8 bases, leaving 6 bases not matched to a gene. Germline values: CDR1 MNHNY, CDR2 SVGAGI (reference sequence). The CDR3: CASSYGGQGRDEQFF. The CDR3 DNA is TGTGCCAGCAGTTACGGGGGACAGGGGCGTGATGAGCAGTTCTTC.

V and J are TRBV6-5 and TRBJ2-2; D uncertain. The CDR3 is 11 amino acids. Trimming stripped 6 bases from V and 5 bases from J, with 4 bases between. Germline V lookup: CDR1 MNHEY, CDR2 SVGAGI. Here the CDR3 reads CASRTTGELFF. CDR3 nucleotides: TGTGCCAGCAGAACTACCGGGGAGCTGTTTTTT.

This chain joins TRBV27 and TRBJ2-2, with D tentatively TRBD2 (6 bases). The CDR3 is 14 residues long. Trimming shortened V by 2 bases and J by 4 bases, and 8 bases separated the two germline ends. The germline V gene has CDR1 MNHEY and CDR2 SMNVEV (reference sequence). The CDR3: CASSLGRGTGELFF. CDR3 bases: TGTGCCAGCAGTTTAGGGCGGGGCACCGGGGAGCTGTTTTTT.

The chain joins TRBV19 to TRBJ2-5; possible D gene TRBD2, 5 bases. V lost 3 bases and J 7 bases, leaving 15 bases between the germline ends. The CDR3 covers 14 residues. Germline CDR1 reads LNHDA; CDR2 reads SQIVND (reference sequence). CDR3 sequence reads: CASSMDRRSWTQYF. CDR3 DNA: TGTGCCAGTAGTATGGATCGGAGGTCATGGACCCAGTACTTC.

This clone came up a few times. The V call is TRBV5-6, the J call TRBJ1-2; 7 nucleotides line up with TRBD1. The germline V gene has CDR1 SGHDT and CDR2 YYEEEE. The CDR3 has 14 residues. With V trimmed by 1 base and J by 3 bases, 3 bases remained unmatched. CDR3 bases: TGTGCCAGCAGCTTGCAGGGACAGCACTATGGCTACACCTTC. It specifies CASSLQGQHYGYTF.

This clone was seen just once. The genes are TRBV5-1 and TRBJ1-6, with 10 positions matching TRBD1. This CDR3 comprises 16 residues. Germline CDR1 reads SGHRS; CDR2 reads YFSETQ. V shed 2 bases, J shed 7 bases, and the junction held 6 bases outside the gene matches. The CDR3 sequence is CASSFSGTGENSPLHF. In nucleotides, the CDR3 is TGCGCCAGCAGCTTCTCAGGGACAGGGGAAAATTCACCCCTCCACTTT. Complete variable domain (other parts from reference TRBV5-1 and TRBJ1-6): KAGVTQTPRYLIKTRGQQVTLSCSPISGHRSVSWYQQTPGQGLQFLFEYFSETQRNKGNFPGRFSGRQFSNSRSEMNVSTLELGDSALYLCASSFSGTGENSPLHFGNGTRLTVT.

This chain links TRBV18 with TRBJ1-3; 7 bases are a match to TRBD1. The CDR3 consists of 16 residues. Germline loops: CDR1 KGHSH, CDR2 LQKENI. V was clipped by 3 bases and J by 0 bases; unmatched bases: 5. CDR3 DNA sequence: TGTGCCAGCTCACCGGCAGGGGGACTCTCTGGAAACACCATATATTTT. Translated, it gives CASSPAGGLSGNTIYF.

The chain joins TRBV5-4 to TRBJ2-3; tentative D call: TRBD2 (5 bases). The V end lost 4 bases, the J end lost 4 bases, and 13 bases lay between the germline ends. Germline V CDR1 and CDR2: SGHNT, YYREEE (reference sequence). The CDR3 loop spans 14 amino acids. This CDR3 is CASSPGLSPDTQYF. The CDR3 nucleotides are TGTGCCAGCAGCCCCGGACTGTCCCCAGATACGCAGTATTTT.

The chain recombines TRBV5-5 with TRBJ2-5; the match to TRBD1 covers 9 bases. CDR3 length: 18 amino acids. Trimming at V came to 4 bases and at J to 5 bases, leaving 18 bases not matched to a gene. Germline values: CDR1 SGHKS, CDR2 YYEKEE (reference sequence). This CDR3 is CASSRVGRDRVLRETQYF. CDR3 coding DNA: TGTGCCAGCAGCCGCGTAGGTCGGGACAGGGTGTTGCGGGAGACCCAGTACTTC.

The V call is TRBV10-2, the J call TRBJ2-7, with a possible D match to TRBD1 (5 bases). Trimming removed 0 bases from V and 5 bases from J, with 11 bases in between. This CDR3 comprises 14 residues. Germline values: CDR1 WSHSY, CDR2 SAAADI. Here the CDR3 DNA reads TGCGCCAGCAGTGAGTCGATCAGGGTCCACGAGCAGTACTTC. Its protein is CASSESIRVHEQYF.

The chain uses TRBV27 and TRBJ1-1, with a weak D call TRBD1 (6 bases). The CDR3 extends over 12 amino acids. The ends were cut back, 4 bases at V and 7 bases at J, with 10 bases in the middle. Germline values: CDR1 MNHEY, CDR2 SMNVEV (reference sequence). CDR3: CASSSTGFEAFF. The CDR3 DNA follows: TGTGCCAGCAGTTCTACAGGGTTTGAAGCTTTCTTT.

V is TRBV5-1 and J is TRBJ2-7, with no clear D. CDR3 size: 16 residues. Germline CDR1 SGHRS, CDR2 YFSETQ. The ends were cut back, 4 bases at V and 3 bases at J, with 20 bases in the middle. CDR3 loop: CASSIGPPQNGYEQYF. In DNA, the CDR3 is TGCGCCAGCAGCATTGGCCCCCCACAGAATGGCTACGAGCAGTACTTC.

The gene calls are TRBV6-5 and TRBJ1-1, with D possibly being TRBD1 (5 bases). The CDR3 covers 13 residues. The V gene lost 6 bases and the J gene lost 1 base, with 9 bases spanning the gap. CDR1 and CDR2 from the germline V gene are MNHEY and SVGAGI. CDR3 sequence (DNA): TGTGCCAGCAGCCCCGGACAGAACACTGAAGCTTTCTTT. It yields the protein CASSPGQNTEAFF.

In the case of this clone: An end of the junction does not agree with germline; a read error may underlie this. This chain links TRBV6-5 with TRBJ2-1; TRBD2 matches at 10 bases. CDR1 and CDR2 from the germline V gene are MNHEY and SVGAGI. The CDR3 has 13 residues. The CDR3 DNA sequence: TGTGCCAGCAAGCGGGGGGGCTACCATGAGCAGTTCTTC. This sequence encodes CASKRGGYHEQFF.

This chain connects TRBV7-2 to TRBJ1-2; possibly TRBD1 for D (6 bases). V was trimmed by 0 bases and J by 7 bases, leaving 21 bases between them. The CDR3 is 17 residues long. Germline assignment: CDR1 SGHTA and CDR2 FQGNSA. The CDR3 sequence is CASSLAHGGRSSSGYTF. For the CDR3, the DNA is TGTGCCAGCAGCTTAGCGCATGGGGGCAGGTCCTCCTCTGGCTACACCTTC.

The rearrangement joins TRBV29-1 to TRBJ1-2; 8 bases line up with TRBD1. The CDR3 is made up of 17 amino acids. Germline CDR1 is SQVTM and CDR2 is ANQGSEA. Trimming removed 4 bases from V and 4 bases from J; junction bases left unmatched: 17. CDR3 nucleotide sequence: TGCAGCGTTGGCCAAACATCCTCAGGGGGCGATAGCTATGGCTACACCTTC. This codes for CSVGQTSSGGDSYGYTF. The complete variable domain, with remaining parts taken from reference TRBV29-1 and TRBJ1-2, reads SAVISQKPSRDICQRGTSLTIQCQVDSQVTMMFWYRQQPGQSLTLIATANQGSEATYESGFVIDKFPISRPNLTFSTLTVSNMSPEDSSIYLCSVGQTSSGGDSYGYTFGSGTRLTVV.

This chain uses TRBV5-1 with TRBJ2-7, with D maybe TRBD2 (6 bases). CDR3 length equals 13 residues. Germline values: CDR1 SGHRS, CDR2 YFSETQ. Trimming cost V 7 bases and J 4 bases, with 15 bases left between them. The CDR3 reads CASGGTWGYEQYF. The DNA for the CDR3 is TGCGCCAGCGGGGGGACGTGGGGTTACGAGCAGTACTTC. The whole variable domain, filled in from reference TRBV5-1 and TRBJ2-7, reads KAGVTQTPRYLIKTRGQQVTLSCSPISGHRSVSWYQQTPGQGLQFLFEYFSETQRNKGNFPGRFSGRQFSNSRSEMNVSTLELGDSALYLCASGGTWGYEQYFGPGTRLTVT.

This chain's CDR3 is CASSFRGGAIETQYF. Written as DNA, the CDR3 is TGTGCCAGCAGCTTCCGGGGGGGGGCAATCGAGACCCAGTACTTC. The genes are TRBV5-8 and TRBJ2-5; TRBD2 matches 8 bases. CDR1 is SGHTS and CDR2 is YDEGEE in the germline V gene. This CDR3 has 15 amino acids. V shed 2 bases, J shed 5 bases, and the junction held 8 bases outside the gene matches.

The chain has TRBV27 and TRBJ1-1; D is undetermined. Germline loops: CDR1 MNHEY, CDR2 SMNVEV (reference sequence). There are 12 residues in the CDR3. Trimming removed 5 bases at V and 1 base at J, with 5 bases between. CDR3 amino acids: CASSRENTEAFF. The DNA of the CDR3 is TGTGCCAGCAGTCGGGAGAACACTGAAGCTTTCTTT.

The rearrangement joins TRBV19 to TRBJ2-1, with 11 bases fitting TRBD2. The germline V gene encodes CDR1 LNHDA and CDR2 SQIVND (reference sequence). This CDR3 has 15 residues. Trimming at V came to 1 base and at J to 7 bases, leaving 3 bases not matched to a gene. The CDR3 loop reads CASSIGLAGGNEQFF. CDR3 coding DNA: TGTGCCAGTAGTATAGGCCTAGCGGGAGGAAATGAGCAGTTCTTC.

V gene TRBV19 combines with J gene TRBJ1-6; possible D gene TRBD1, 6 bases. The CDR3 has 14 amino acids. Germline V gene sequence: CDR1 LNHDA, CDR2 SQIVND (reference sequence). CDR3 coding DNA: TGTACCGCGTCAGGGGATGGGTTTGGATCACCCCTCCACTTT. Translation gives CTASGDGFGSPLHF.

The chain joins TRBV5-1 to TRBJ1-2; 10 bases fit TRBD1. J lost 5 bases, V lost 0 bases, and 13 bases had no gene match. The CDR3 totals 18 residues. The germline V gene has CDR1 SGHRS and CDR2 YFSETQ. The CDR3 nucleotides are TGCGCCAGCAGCTTGGGCCCGGGACAGGGGACGTCCTCGTATGGCTACACCTTC. The encoded protein is CASSLGPGQGTSSYGYTF. Variable domain in full (rest from reference TRBV5-1 and TRBJ1-2): KAGVTQTPRYLIKTRGQQVTLSCSPISGHRSVSWYQQTPGQGLQFLFEYFSETQRNKGNFPGRFSGRQFSNSRSEMNVSTLELGDSALYLCASSLGPGQGTSSYGYTFGSGTRLTVV.